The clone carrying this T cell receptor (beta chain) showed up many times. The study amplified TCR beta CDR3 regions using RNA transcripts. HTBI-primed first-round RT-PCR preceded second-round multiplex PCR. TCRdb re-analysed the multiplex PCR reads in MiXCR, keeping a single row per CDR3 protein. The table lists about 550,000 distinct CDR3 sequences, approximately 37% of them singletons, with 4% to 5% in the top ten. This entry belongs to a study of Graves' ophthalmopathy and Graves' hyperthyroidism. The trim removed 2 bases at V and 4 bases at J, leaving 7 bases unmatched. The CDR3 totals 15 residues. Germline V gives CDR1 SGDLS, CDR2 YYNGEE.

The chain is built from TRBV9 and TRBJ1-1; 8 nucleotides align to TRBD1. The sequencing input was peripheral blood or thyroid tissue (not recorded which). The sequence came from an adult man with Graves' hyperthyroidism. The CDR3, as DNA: TGTGCCAGCAGCGTTGCAGGGGGCCTGGGCACTGAAGCTTTCTTT. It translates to CASSVAGGLGTEAFF.